The present TCR beta chain was sequenced within a study of blood T cell repertoires in COVID-19. Overall study: From the United States, Italy and Spain came samples of acute and convalescent COVID-19. Sample material is recorded as cDNA or gDNA derived from T cells, B-cell-depleted T cells, or PBMCs.

The CDR3 extends over 14 amino acids. J was trimmed by 4 bases and V by 5 bases; bases with no gene match: 5. Germline CDR1 MNHEY, CDR2 SVGAGI. In the study's own analysis: Amplification of reference gene primers provided the estimated nucleated cell counts. Sequencing used immunoSEQ multiplex PCR; TCRdb keeps in-frame clones, though not all of them. D and trimming come from the DNA, and the V and J calls and clone size come from that table. Of some 150,000 clones in the sample, around three quarters are singletons; the top ten hold around 1.7%. The rearrangement joins TRBV6-5 to TRBJ1-2; 9 bases align to TRBD1. The sequenced material came from peripheral blood. This TCR came from a man older than 75 with acute or convalescent COVID-19. The CDR3, as DNA: TGTGCCAGCAGTCCGGGACAGGGATCCTATGGCTACACCTTC. This gives the protein CASSPGQGSYGYTF.